The 25 T cell receptor beta chains reported below all come from one sample, sequenced in a study of T cells in Graves' hyperthyroidism and ophthalmopathy. Researchers amplified the TCR beta CDR3 regions from RNA transcripts. First-round RT-PCR targeting the TCR CDR3 was performed with the HTBI primer set. Each CDR3 protein is one row after TCRdb ran MiXCR on the multiplex PCR reads. In the table there are around 300,000 distinct CDR3 sequences, about 14% of which are singletons. What was sequenced was blood. These receptors were obtained from a woman in her twenties or thirties with Graves' hyperthyroidism.

This clonotype was detected only a few times. The V and J genes are TRBV27 and TRBJ2-6; 7 positions agree with TRBD2. The CDR3 totals 16 residues. Trimming took 4 bases from V and 1 from J; bases not matched to a gene: 4. The germline gives CDR1 MNHEY, CDR2 SMNVEV (reference sequence). In DNA form, the CDR3 reads TGTGCCAGCAGTTCGCCGCGGGAGTCTGGGGCCAACGTCCTGACTTTC. Its protein product is CASSSPRESGANVLTF.

This rearrangement joins TRBV7-9 to TRBJ2-1; TRBD2 matches at 7 bases. The germline V gene has CDR1 SEHNR and CDR2 FQNEAQ (reference sequence). The CDR3 is made up of 15 amino acids. J gave up 1 base and V 3 bases, and 3 bases lay outside the gene matches. CDR3 sequence: CASSLGRASYNEQFF. CDR3 nucleotides: TGTGCCAGCAGCTTGGGGAGGGCATCCTACAATGAGCAGTTCTTC.

This clonotype was seen many times. The rearrangement joins TRBV11-3 to TRBJ1-5; no firm D call. The CDR3 contains 9 residues. Germline V gives CDR1 SGHNT, CDR2 YENEEA. Trimming stripped 8 bases from V and 8 bases from J, with 4 bases between. The CDR3 region has the DNA TGTGCCAGCCGAGAGCCCCAGCATTTT. It translates to CASREPQHF.

This clonotype appeared a few times. The chain employs TRBV29-1 and TRBJ1-1; D uncertain. Deletions cut 2 bases from V and 1 base from J, with 11 bases between. Germline loops: CDR1 SQVTM, CDR2 ANQGSEA. The CDR3 sequence is 14 residues long. This chain's CDR3 is CSVELAGENTEAFF. CDR3 bases: TGCAGCGTTGAACTGGCCGGAGAGAACACTGAAGCTTTCTTT.

The chain combines TRBV6-1 with TRBJ2-4; the D is unclear. The CDR3 totals 13 residues. V gave up 5 bases and J gave up 7 bases, with 12 bases separating them. Looked up from germline, CDR1 is MNHNS and CDR2 is SASEGT. The CDR3 sequence is CASSSGLRNIQYF. CDR3 nucleotide sequence: TGTGCCAGCAGTTCGGGTTTGAGGAACATTCAGTACTTC.

The rearrangement links TRBV7-9 to TRBJ2-1, with 8 positions matching TRBD2. V lost 5 bases and J lost 0; bases outside the gene matches: 9. This CDR3 is built from 17 residues. Germline V gives CDR1 SEHNR, CDR2 FQNEAQ (reference sequence). CDR3 coding DNA: TGTGCCAGCAGCCTACCGCGGGAGGCGAGCTCCTACAATGAGCAGTTCTTC. Translating it yields CASSLPREASSYNEQFF.

The table lists this clonotype with many counts. The rearrangement uses TRBV20-1 and TRBJ2-5; D unresolved. The V end lost 3 bases, the J end lost 5 bases, and 7 bases lay between the germline ends. The CDR3 length is 11 residues. Germline values: CDR1 DFQATT, CDR2 SNEGSKA (reference sequence). The CDR3 sequence is CSASGTETQYF. The CDR3 DNA reads TGCAGTGCTAGCGGCACGGAGACCCAGTACTTC.

In this sample, this clonotype turned up many times. The genes are TRBV10-3 and TRBJ1-5; D is perhaps TRBD1 (6 bases). CDR3 length: 15 amino acids. The germline CDR1 and CDR2 sequences are ENHRY and SYGVKD. V gave up 2 bases and J gave up 4 bases, with 12 bases separating them. This CDR3 reads CAISERGGGNQPQHF. Here the CDR3 DNA reads TGTGCCATCAGTGAGCGGGGAGGGGGGAATCAGCCCCAGCATTTT.

This clonotype was counted only a few times. V is TRBV7-9 and J is TRBJ2-3, with TRBD2 matching over 7 bases. After removal of 5 bases from V and 7 bases from J, the junction contained 9 bases not matched to a gene. The CDR3 has 14 amino acids. Germline CDR1 reads SEHNR; CDR2 reads FQNEAQ (reference sequence). This chain's CDR3 is CASSTREGQNTQYF. CDR3 DNA sequence: TGTGCCAGCAGCACAAGGGAGGGCCAAAATACGCAGTATTTT.

This clonotype showed up just a few times. The rearrangement links TRBV2 to TRBJ1-1; D call uncertain. Looked up from germline, CDR1 is SNHLY and CDR2 is FYNNEI. V was shortened by 5 bases and J by 7 bases, with 20 bases between the two germline ends. The CDR3 is 15 amino acids. The CDR3 region has the DNA TGTGCCAGCAGTTCGGGGTTCCCCATTAGTGGTGAAGCTTTCTTT. Its protein product is CASSSGFPISGEAFF.

This clonotype was counted ten times or more. The chain recombines TRBV20-1 with TRBJ2-6; 7 nucleotides agree with TRBD1. Per the germline V gene, CDR1 is DFQATT and CDR2 is SNEGSKA (reference sequence). The CDR3 runs 20 residues. V was pared by 1 base and J by 0 bases, with 15 bases of the junction left unmatched. The CDR3 is CSARVTRGRQGRSGANVLTF. Written as DNA, the CDR3 is TGCAGTGCTAGAGTTACGCGAGGACGACAGGGACGCTCTGGGGCCAACGTCCTGACTTTC.

A few counts support this clonotype. The rearrangement joins TRBV20-1 to TRBJ1-5; D ambiguous. The germline gives CDR1 DFQATT, CDR2 SNEGSKA (reference sequence). V lost 0 bases, J lost 2 bases, and 17 bases lay in between. The CDR3 runs 17 residues. This chain's CDR3 is CSARDVLRALGNQPQHF. CDR3 DNA sequence: TGCAGTGCTAGAGATGTGTTGAGGGCCCTAGGCAATCAGCCCCAGCATTTT.

This clonotype came up a few times. This chain joins TRBV30 and TRBJ2-7, with a possible D match to TRBD1 (5 bases). V gave up 2 bases and J gave up 6 bases, with 11 bases separating them. The CDR3 runs 12 residues. Germline-derived CDR1 and CDR2 are GTSNPN and SVGIG (reference sequence). The CDR3 DNA reads as TGTGCCTGGAGTCCTCAGGGCCTCGAGCAGTACTTC. This sequence encodes CAWSPQGLEQYF.

The chain joins TRBV4-1 to TRBJ2-4, with D unclear. From germline, CDR1 is MGHRA and CDR2 YSYEKL. The CDR3 is 15 amino acids. Trimming pared 0 bases from V and 0 bases from J, leaving 6 bases between. For the CDR3, the DNA is TGCGCCAGCAGCCAAGATCCCCTAGCCAAAAACATTCAGTACTTC. Its protein product is CASSQDPLAKNIQYF.

This clonotype was counted at least ten times. The V call is TRBV28, the J call TRBJ1-2; D unresolved. CDR3 length: 13 residues. The germline V and J ends were trimmed by 2 bases and 4 bases, with 8 bases remaining between them. The germline CDR1 and CDR2 sequences are MDHEN and SYDVKM. The CDR3 sequence: CASSLRRPYGYTF. CDR3 DNA sequence: TGTGCCAGCAGTTTACGGCGGCCCTATGGCTACACCTTC.

This clonotype was counted only a few times. The gene calls are TRBV2 and TRBJ1-2; 7 bases match TRBD1. The junction had 8 bases not matched to a gene; V was cut back by 6 bases and J by 4 bases. The CDR3 contains 14 residues. Germline V CDR1 and CDR2: SNHLY, FYNNEI. Here the CDR3 reads CASRGTGTAYGYTF. CDR3 nucleotides: TGTGCCAGCAGAGGTACCGGGACAGCCTATGGCTACACCTTC.

Details on this clonotype: At one end, the junction sequence differs from germline, possibly due to a read error. The CDR3 loop reads CAGRDSLKKTQYF. In DNA form, the CDR3 reads TGTGCCGGCAGGGACAGTTTAAAAAAGACCCAGTACTTC. This chain connects TRBV7-8 to TRBJ2-5; TRBD1 agrees at 7 bases. CDR3 size: 13 residues. The germline CDR1 and CDR2 sequences are SGHVS and FQNEAQ.

This clonotype was counted many times. This chain links TRBV28 with TRBJ1-5; D uncertain. The CDR3 is 11 residues long. Trimming pared 3 bases from V and 7 bases from J, leaving 4 bases between. CDR1 and CDR2 from the germline V gene are MDHEN and SYDVKM. CDR3 residues: CASSLDQPQHF. For the CDR3, the DNA is TGTGCCAGCAGTTTGGACCAGCCCCAGCATTTT.

This clonotype was seen ten or more times. The rearrangement links TRBV27 to TRBJ2-5; D unclear. The CDR3 runs to 14 residues. V lost 7 bases, J lost 0 bases, and 12 bases lay in between. CDR1 is MNHEY and CDR2 is SMNVEV in the germline V gene (reference sequence). In DNA, the CDR3 is TGTGCCAGCATCGCCCGTGAGCACCAAGAGACCCAGTACTTC. This codes for CASIAREHQETQYF.

The rearrangement uses TRBV7-9 and TRBJ1-4; the D is unclear. The germline V gene encodes CDR1 SEHNR and CDR2 FQNEAQ (reference sequence). The CDR3 runs 15 residues. Between the trimmed V and J ends, which lost 6 bases and 0 bases, there was a span of 11 bases. CDR3 amino acids: CASSSRSATNEKLFF. Written as DNA, the CDR3 is TGTGCCAGCAGTTCAAGAAGCGCAACTAATGAAAAACTGTTTTTT.

This clonotype came up many times. The chain has TRBV7-9 and TRBJ2-1; 12 bases line up with TRBD2. Germline values: CDR1 SEHNR, CDR2 FQNEAQ (reference sequence). The CDR3 runs to 14 residues. The J segment lost 8 bases and the V segment lost 6 bases, leaving 5 bases of the junction unmatched. CDR3 nucleotide sequence: TGTGCCAGCAGTCCTAGCGGGAGGGCGGATGAGCAGTTCTTC. This sequence encodes CASSPSGRADEQFF.

This clonotype was observed at least ten times. The chain couples TRBV12-3 or TRBV12-4 to TRBJ1-3; D call uncertain. V dropped 3 bases and J dropped 9 bases, with 9 bases sitting between them. The CDR3 consists of 12 residues. The CDR3 loop reads CASSLGVGTIYF. The CDR3 DNA follows: TGTGCCAGCAGTTTGGGCGTGGGCACCATATATTTT.

Ten or more counts support this clonotype. The chain joins TRBV12-3 or TRBV12-4 to TRBJ1-2; unclear D gene. There are 13 residues in the CDR3. Trimming stripped 3 bases from V and 2 bases from J, with 7 bases between. The CDR3 loop is CASSLSQNYGYTF. For the CDR3, the DNA is TGTGCCAGCAGTTTGAGTCAAAACTATGGCTACACCTTC.

In this sample, this clonotype turned up a few times. J is TRBJ1-2 and V is TRBV15; D is unresolved. The CDR3 runs 15 residues. The germline CDR1 and CDR2 sequences are LNHNV and YYDKDF (reference sequence). The V end lost 0 bases, the J end lost 2 bases, and 10 bases lay between the germline ends. CDR3 sequence (DNA): TGTGCCACCAGCAGAGATCAAGGGAAGAACTATGGCTACACCTTC. It specifies CATSRDQGKNYGYTF.

In its sample, this clonotype was seen many times. The V and J genes are TRBV15 and TRBJ2-5; D is undetermined. Looked up from germline, CDR1 is LNHNV and CDR2 is YYDKDF (reference sequence). The CDR3 runs 13 residues. Between the trimmed V and J ends, which lost 1 base and 5 bases, there was a span of 8 bases. In DNA form, the CDR3 reads TGTGCCACCAGCAGAGCCACCGGGGAGACCCAGTACTTC. It encodes CATSRATGETQYF.